This T cell receptor beta chain was recovered during a study of cytomegalovirus exposure and HLA in healthy donors (dated by TCRdb to 2016 to 2017). With regard to the full study: According to an earlier analysis of a few hundred of the donors, some 180 million T cells yielded roughly 110 million unique TCR beta sequences and 276 Gb of sequence data. An early release that covered fewer than 750 HLA-typed donors contained around 300 gigabases of sequencing data and 70 million to 100 million unique TCR sequences. Of the 398 genotyped donors, approximately 83% fell in the genetic ancestry cluster associated with self-reported Caucasian donors. The study aimed to test whether signatures of past pathogen exposure could be identified by cataloging public T cell receptors. The study profiled the T cell repertoires of hundreds of subjects by immunosequencing and related them to cytomegalovirus serostatus. Besides the first cohort of approximately 670 subjects, a separate validation cohort made up of roughly 130 different subjects was used. High-throughput TCR immunosequencing, statistical association of individual TCRs with disease status, and machine learning were combined to predict cytomegalovirus infection status. A later analysis re-examined previously published TCR beta repertoires from hundreds of donors and added high-resolution HLA genotyping to investigate patterns of TCR occurrence. Rather than drawing on any new phenotypic data, the later analysis identified candidate immune exposures from TCR beta sequences and the way those sequences occurred across donors. In an earlier analysis of over 550 of the donors, high-throughput TCR beta sequencing was used to judge whether each TCR beta V gene segment behaved as functional or pseudogenic. Donor age, sex, ethnicity and CMV serostatus were compiled alongside the repertoire data. In a later genetic analysis, genome-wide SNP genotypes for 398 of the 666 donors were used, and that subset was treated as a discovery cohort. All discovery cohort repertoires had been generated on a single sequencing platform. Class I and class II HLA loci were covered by the typing at four-digit resolution. Typing coverage differed by locus: A, B, C, DRB1 and DQB1 were typed in roughly 620-630 donors, DQA1 in 500 to 550, DPA1 in 600 to 610, and DPB1 in approximately 450. Several DR-DQ haplotypes were handled as single units for association and clustering because linkage in the cohort was strong. Among some 400 genotyped donors of the cohort, an average of about 240,000 unique TCR beta nucleotide sequences was sequenced per donor, of which about 18% were non-productive. Broader findings and caveats from the paper: A further reported finding was that TCR beta sequences accurately predicted the HLA-A and HLA-B alleles for most subjects in the first cohort. The study listed 150 to 200 TCR beta chains as associated with cytomegalovirus. A later analysis reported that several top co-occurrence clusters appeared linked to parvovirus B19, influenza, CMV and Epstein-Barr virus. Cytomegalovirus status was reported to be diagnosed by the classifier with high specificity and sensitivity in both the original and validation cohorts. A later analysis found that TCR association rates varied across HLA loci, with DRB1 alleles showing the most associated TCRs and HLA-C alleles the fewest. This cohort had only TCR beta chains sequenced, and the lack of alpha or paired-chain data limited which features could be detected. While some public TCRs were present in many individuals, most TCR sequences turned up only very rarely across donors. Roughly uniform sequencing depth across donors was assumed in presence/absence analyses, although this assumption may not hold. In a later analysis, most CMV-associated TCR beta chains were found to appear HLA-restricted, with HLA associations seemingly driven largely by CMV exposure. The sequencing pipeline was judged likely to have produced a cluster of highly shared sequence variants as a technical artifact. An association between a missense DCLRE1C variant and V-gene and J-gene trimming of TCR beta chains was found in a later genetic analysis and replicated in an independent cohort. At a false discovery rate of 0.05, a later analysis linked 15,000 to 20,000 TCR beta sequences to specific HLA alleles. For the cohort, immune exposure information was limited to CMV serostatus. The earlier analysis of 587 of the donors excluded 15 to 20 rarely observed V segments, including chromosome 9 orphons, because counts were too low. A later analysis found that HLA-associated TCR beta chains were more clonally expanded and had lower generation probabilities than equally common non-associated chains. According to the authors, the approach could potentially be generalized to other disease states and immunological phenotypes. In an earlier analysis of 450 to 750 of the donors, most TCR beta V segments appeared in productive rearrangements about 87% or about 30% of the time, broadly matching IMGT annotations. Because some donors lacked HLA typing at each locus, the association tests relied only on the typed subset. Correlated functional status among segregating V segments might reflect linkage disequilibrium, but an unknown experimental factor could not be ruled out. A few of the identified cytomegalovirus-associated TCR beta chains were confirmed in vitro to be specific for cytomegalovirus antigens. A later genetic analysis reported fewer N-insertions in productive TCRs among donors in an Asian-associated ancestry cluster than the roughly 670-donor mean. When HLA alleles, especially DR and DQ, strongly co-occurred, TCR associations were difficult to assign to individual alleles.

Library creation used the immunoSEQ multiplex PCR assay. The multiplex PCR relied on a mix of 60 forward primers for TCR Vbeta segments and 13 reverse primers for TCR Jbeta segments. The CDR3 region of rearranged TCR beta genes was amplified from genomic DNA by a multiplex PCR assay. Amplified TCR beta libraries were sequenced as 87-base-pair reads on the Illumina HiSeq System. Concerning the study's data processing: A later analysis counted some 80 million unique TCR beta chains across the 670 or so repertoires, and roughly 11 million of these chains were shared by at least two donors. Raw reads were error-corrected and collapsed into unique sequences with a nearest-neighbor algorithm that merged closely related sequences to remove PCR and sequencing errors. V, D and J gene segments were assigned by aligning CDR3 sequences to IMGT reference sequences. For a sequence to be retained, a match of at least six nucleotides to both a V gene segment and a J gene segment was required. Rearrangements were classified as productive when the CDR3 lacked stop codons and remained in frame with V and J, and all other rearrangements were classified as non-productive. CDR3 was defined according to IMGT convention as the region running from the second conserved V-encoded cysteine to the conserved J-encoded phenylalanine. The earlier analysis of around 640 of the donors excluded sequences that lacked an unambiguous match to a single V gene segment. In an earlier analysis of around 600 of the donors, V segments were called functional above 56.7% productive rearrangements and were called segregating when the between-donor standard deviation exceeded 5%. A statistical classification framework was built to diagnose cytomegalovirus status from the catalog of TCR beta chain sequences. In a later analysis, V and J genes were assigned by comparing TCR nucleotide sequences against IMGT/GENE-DB human TR gene sequences. A later analysis assigned CDR3 sequences and most-parsimonious VDJ recombination scenarios with the TCRdist pipeline. In a later analysis, every TCR beta chain was defined by the combination of its CDR3 amino acid sequence and its V-gene family, and reads without a unique V-gene family were dropped. As a way to deal with suspected cross-contamination and a sequencing artifact, a later analysis dropped 450 to 600 nucleotide sequences that were highly shared and had low generation probability. In a later analysis, a clonal expansion index for each public chain was calculated from normalized within-repertoire ranks of inferred template counts. In a later analysis, generation probabilities were computed with a VDJ recombination model fitted to out-of-frame rearrangements, and the resulting probabilities were checked against IGoR. Hypergeometric tests were used in a later analysis to score TCR-TCR, TCR-HLA and TCR-CMV co-occurrence, with a repertoire-size bias correction applied to the TCR pairs. A later analysis estimated false discovery rates by permuting HLA or CMV assignments 20 times. In a later analysis, co-occurring TCRs were grouped using DBSCAN, and TCRdist sequence similarity was added for clustering within HLA-allele-positive subsets. For co-occurrence clustering, repertoires with fewer than 30,000 or more than 120,000 public chains were excluded, along with a handful of repertoires with anomalous nucleotide sharing. The table was pulled from immuneACCESS by TCRdb, which kept in-frame rearrangements only. Such tables lose some clones; where checked, under half of the loss comes from unresolved V genes, and the rest has no known cause. The D gene and trimming were derived from the DNA, and the V and J assignments and clone size from that table. The sample table shows 160,000 or so clones, and approximately 80% are seen once. The top ten hold about 7% of the sample.

Concerning this clone: Its binding antigen is unknown. The input lacks base qualities; no much larger clone sits a single base away.

In total, 600 or so healthy bone marrow donors made up the cohort. At the time of sampling, every cohort member was nominally healthy, though immune exposures that went unrecorded were likely present. The donor was CMV seropositive and was included in the group of about 290 seropositive cohort members. A peripheral blood sample was provided by each donor, and peripheral blood mononuclear cells were used for TCR beta sequencing. The Qiagen DNeasy Blood Extraction Kit was used to extract genomic DNA from the blood cell samples. The sequencing sample was made of PBMCs. This sequence was found in a woman between 25 and 40 years old in good health and CMV-seropositive.

The nucleotide sequence reads TGTGCCAGCAGCTTCAGGGTTGGGGATGAAAAACTGTTTTTT. Translation gives CASSFRVGDEKLFF. In this chain, TRBV5-4 is recombined with TRBJ1-4, with TRBD1 tentatively as D gene (5 bases match). The CDR3 spans 14 residues, from the cysteine through the phenylalanine. Only CDR3 DNA is held: 42 bases, read in frame from base 1. V loses 2 bases, J loses 6 bases, and the germline ends lie 11 bases apart. The germline V gene (reference sequence) sets CDR1 to SGHNT and CDR2 to YYREEE.